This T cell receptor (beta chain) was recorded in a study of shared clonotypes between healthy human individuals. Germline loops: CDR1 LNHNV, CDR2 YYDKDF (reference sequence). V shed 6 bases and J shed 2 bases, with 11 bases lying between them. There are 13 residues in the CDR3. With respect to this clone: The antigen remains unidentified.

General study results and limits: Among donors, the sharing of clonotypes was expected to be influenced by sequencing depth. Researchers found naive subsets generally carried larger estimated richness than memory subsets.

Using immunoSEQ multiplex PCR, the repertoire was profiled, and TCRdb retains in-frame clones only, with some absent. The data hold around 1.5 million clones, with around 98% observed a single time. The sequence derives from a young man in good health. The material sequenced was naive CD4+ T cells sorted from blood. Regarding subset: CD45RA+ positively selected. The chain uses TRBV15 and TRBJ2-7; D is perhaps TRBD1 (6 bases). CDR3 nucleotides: TGTGCCACCAGTCCCGGACAGACCTACGAGCAGTACTTC. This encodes CATSPGQTYEQYF.